This TCR beta chain was recovered during a study of a mutant IDH1 vaccine in newly diagnosed glioma. Across the whole study: Initiation of the vaccine course occurred 4-6 weeks after radiotherapy alone, or alongside temozolomide cycles. Prior therapy was radiotherapy, temozolomide, or both; most received both.

TCRdb keeps only in-frame clones here, not all; method: immunoSEQ multiplex PCR. The table lists over 30,000 clones, roughly four fifths of them singletons, with nearly 25% in the top ten. Germline V CDR1 and CDR2: SGHRS, YFSETQ. Trimming took off 4 bases at V and 4 bases at J, with 13 bases between the two ends. The CDR3 contains 14 residues. As concerns this clone: Its antigen is currently unknown.

The sample's time point: week 5, during vaccination. The vaccine gave 300 ug of a 20-mer mutant IDH1 peptide subcutaneously per dose. Each of the donors came in with new WHO grade 3 or 4 astrocytomas that were IDH1-mutant and ATRX-lost. This sequence joins TRBV5-1 and TRBJ2-3, with no clear D. The origin of this receptor is a man aged 30-40 years with glioma. The source material was PBMCs, sampled from a glioma patient whose treatment included an IDH1 peptide vaccine. The CDR3 nucleotides read TGCGCCAGCAGCCCCAGTATCGCGGCAGATACGCAGTATTTT. Translated, it gives CASSPSIAADTQYF.